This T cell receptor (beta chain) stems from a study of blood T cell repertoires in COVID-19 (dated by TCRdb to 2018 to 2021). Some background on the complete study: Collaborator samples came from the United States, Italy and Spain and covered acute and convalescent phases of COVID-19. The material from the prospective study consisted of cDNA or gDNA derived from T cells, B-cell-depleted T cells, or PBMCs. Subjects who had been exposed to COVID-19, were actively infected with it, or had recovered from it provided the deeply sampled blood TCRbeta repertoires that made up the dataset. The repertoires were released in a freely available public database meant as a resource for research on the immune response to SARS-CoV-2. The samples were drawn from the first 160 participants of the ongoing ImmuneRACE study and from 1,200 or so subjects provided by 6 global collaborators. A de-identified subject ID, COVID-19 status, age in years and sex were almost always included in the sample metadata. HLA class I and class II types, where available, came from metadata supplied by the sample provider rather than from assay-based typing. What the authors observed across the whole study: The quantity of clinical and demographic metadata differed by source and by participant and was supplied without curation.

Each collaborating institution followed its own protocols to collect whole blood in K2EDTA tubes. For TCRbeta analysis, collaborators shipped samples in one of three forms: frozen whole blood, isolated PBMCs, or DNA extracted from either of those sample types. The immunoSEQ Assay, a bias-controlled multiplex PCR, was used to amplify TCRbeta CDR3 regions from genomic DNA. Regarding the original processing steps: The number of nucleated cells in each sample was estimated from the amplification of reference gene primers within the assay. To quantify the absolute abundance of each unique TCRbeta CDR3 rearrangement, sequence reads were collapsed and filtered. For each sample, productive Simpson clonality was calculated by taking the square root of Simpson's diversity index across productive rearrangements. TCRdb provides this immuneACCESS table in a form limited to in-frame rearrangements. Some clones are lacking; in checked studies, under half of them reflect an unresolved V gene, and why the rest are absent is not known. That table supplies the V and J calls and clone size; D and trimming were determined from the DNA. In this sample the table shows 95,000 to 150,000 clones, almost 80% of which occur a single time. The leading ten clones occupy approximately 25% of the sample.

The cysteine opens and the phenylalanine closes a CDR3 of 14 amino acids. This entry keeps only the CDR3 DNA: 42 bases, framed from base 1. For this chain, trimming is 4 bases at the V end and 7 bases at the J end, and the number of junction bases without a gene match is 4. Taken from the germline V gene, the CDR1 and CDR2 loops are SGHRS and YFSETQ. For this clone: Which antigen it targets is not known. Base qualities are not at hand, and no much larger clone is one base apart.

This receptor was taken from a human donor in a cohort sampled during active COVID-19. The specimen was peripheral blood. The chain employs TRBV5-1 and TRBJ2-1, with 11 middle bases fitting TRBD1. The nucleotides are TGCGCCAGCAGCCCGGGACAGGGGGATAATGAGCAGTTCTTC. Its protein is CASSPGQGDNEQFF.